This TCR beta chain stems from a study of Tregs in tolerant kidney transplant recipients. Generated by immunoSEQ multiplex PCR, the TCRdb table keeps only in-frame clones and is missing some. The sample has about 240,000 clones; about 86% are singletons. A single count supports this clone. Its target is unknown. After removal of 1 base from V and 8 bases from J, the junction contained 5 bases not matched to a gene. The CDR3 is 15 residues long. Germline V gene data show CDR1 as GTSNPN and CDR2 as SVGIG (reference sequence). General observations from the study: The small number of patients limits these findings pending further validation.

This sequence joins TRBV30 and TRBJ2-1; 13 bases align to TRBD2. The receptor's source is a human donor in good health. The sequenced sample was CD4+ T cells from blood. Here the CDR3 DNA reads TGTGCCTGGAGTGCTGGACTAGCGGGGGTATATGAGCAGTTCTTC. It yields the protein CAWSAGLAGVYEQFF. Supplemented by reference TRBV30 and TRBJ2-1, the full variable domain reads SQTIHQWPATLVQPVGSPLSLECTVEGTSNPNLYWYRQAAGRGLQLLFYSVGIGQISSEVPQNLSASRPQDRQFILSSKKLLLSDSGFYLCAWSAGLAGVYEQFFGPGTRLTVL.